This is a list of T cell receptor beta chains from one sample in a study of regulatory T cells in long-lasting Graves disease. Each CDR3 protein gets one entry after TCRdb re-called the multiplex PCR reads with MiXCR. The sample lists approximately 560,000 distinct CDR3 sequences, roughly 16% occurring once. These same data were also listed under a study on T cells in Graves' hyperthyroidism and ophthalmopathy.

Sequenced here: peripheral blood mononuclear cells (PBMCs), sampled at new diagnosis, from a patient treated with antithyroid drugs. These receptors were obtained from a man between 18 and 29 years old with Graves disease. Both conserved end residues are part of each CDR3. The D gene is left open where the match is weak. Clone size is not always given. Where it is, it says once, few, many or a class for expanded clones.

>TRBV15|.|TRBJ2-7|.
CATSRDRPLPSYEQYF
TGTGCCACCAGCAGAGATCGGCCTTTGCCCTCCTACGAGCAGTACTTC
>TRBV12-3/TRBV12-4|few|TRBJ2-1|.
CASTSGASYNEQFF
TGTGCCAGCACCTCGGGAGCGTCCTACAATGAGCAGTTCTTC
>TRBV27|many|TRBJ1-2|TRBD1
CASSFTGTGYGYTF
TGTGCCAGCAGTTTCACCGGGACAGGCTATGGCTACACCTTC
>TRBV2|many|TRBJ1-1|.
CASRVGPTEAFF
TGTGCCAGCAGGGTAGGGCCCACTGAAGCTTTCTTT
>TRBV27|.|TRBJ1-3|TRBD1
CASSAGTAISGNTIYF
TGTGCCAGCAGTGCCGGGACAGCTATCTCTGGAAACACCATATATTTT
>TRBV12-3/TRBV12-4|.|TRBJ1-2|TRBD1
CASGPETGGEYGYTF
TGTGCCAGCGGCCCCGAGACAGGGGGTGAATATGGCTACACCTTC
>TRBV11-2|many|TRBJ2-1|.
CASSLLLGGSSYNEQFF
TGTGCCAGCAGCTTACTATTAGGCGGAAGCTCCTACAATGAGCAGTTCTTC
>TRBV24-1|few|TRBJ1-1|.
CATSDLSVPLSTEAFF
TGTGCCACCAGTGACCTATCCGTCCCGCTCAGCACTGAAGCTTTCTTT
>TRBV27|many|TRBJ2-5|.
CASSLSGGLLGTQYF
TGTGCCAGCAGTTTATCCGGGGGCCTTTTGGGGACCCAGTACTTC
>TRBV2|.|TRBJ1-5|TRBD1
CASSADRGGHQPQHF
TGTGCCAGCAGTGCGGACAGGGGTGGGCATCAGCCCCAGCATTTT
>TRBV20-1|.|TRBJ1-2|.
CSARRGGETNYGYTF
TGCAGCGCCCGACGCGGGGGCGAAACTAACTATGGCTACACCTTC
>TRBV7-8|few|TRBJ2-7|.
CASSPRGQTQYF
TGTGCCAGCAGCCCTAGGGGACAAACGCAGTACTTC
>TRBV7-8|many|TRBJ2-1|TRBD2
CASSLELAGVYNEQFF
TGTGCCAGCAGCTTAGAACTAGCGGGAGTGTACAATGAGCAGTTCTTC
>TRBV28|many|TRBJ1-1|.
CASSLGLSTEAFF
TGTGCCAGCAGTCTGGGACTGTCCACTGAAGCTTTCTTT
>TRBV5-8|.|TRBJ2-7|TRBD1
CAIMNWTGGSYEQYF
TGTGCCATCATGAACTGGACAGGGGGCTCCTACGAGCAGTACTTC
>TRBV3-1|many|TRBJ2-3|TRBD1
CASSPPDRDTDTQYF
TGTGCCAGCAGTCCCCCAGACAGGGACACAGATACGCAGTATTTT
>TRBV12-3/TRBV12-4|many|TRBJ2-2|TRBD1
CASSTGVRAGELFF
TGTGCCAGCAGCACAGGGGTGAGAGCCGGGGAGCTGTTTTTT
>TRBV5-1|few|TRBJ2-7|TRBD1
CASSRGTDRNYEQYF
TGCGCCAGCAGCCGAGGGACAGACCGAAACTACGAGCAGTACTTC
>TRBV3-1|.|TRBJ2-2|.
CASSPLPGTGELFF
TGTGCCAGCAGCCCCCTTCCGGGCACCGGGGAGCTGTTTTTT
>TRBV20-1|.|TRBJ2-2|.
CSANNPWGPGGELFF
TGCAGTGCCAACAACCCTTGGGGGCCAGGCGGGGAGCTGTTTTTT
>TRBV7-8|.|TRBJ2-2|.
CASSAYRESTGELFF
TGTGCCAGCAGCGCATACAGGGAGAGCACCGGGGAGCTGTTTTTT
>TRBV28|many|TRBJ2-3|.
CASSTLGQGGADTQYF
TGTGCCAGCAGTACCCTCGGGCAGGGCGGAGCAGATACGCAGTATTTT
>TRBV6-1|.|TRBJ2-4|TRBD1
CASSASRQGGNTKNIQYF
TGTGCCAGCAGTGCCTCGCGACAGGGGGGAAATACCAAAAACATTCAGTACTTC
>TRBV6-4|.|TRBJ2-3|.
CASSDSFPGDTQYF
TGTGCCAGCAGTGACTCGTTTCCTGGGGATACGCAGTATTTT
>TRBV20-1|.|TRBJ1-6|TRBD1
CSARDRAGGIWSYNSPLHF
TGCAGTGCTAGAGATAGGGCAGGGGGAATTTGGTCCTATAATTCACCCCTCCACTTT
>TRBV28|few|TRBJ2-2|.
CASSLSVGANTGELFF
TGTGCCAGCAGTTTAAGTGTAGGCGCGAACACCGGGGAGCTGTTTTTT